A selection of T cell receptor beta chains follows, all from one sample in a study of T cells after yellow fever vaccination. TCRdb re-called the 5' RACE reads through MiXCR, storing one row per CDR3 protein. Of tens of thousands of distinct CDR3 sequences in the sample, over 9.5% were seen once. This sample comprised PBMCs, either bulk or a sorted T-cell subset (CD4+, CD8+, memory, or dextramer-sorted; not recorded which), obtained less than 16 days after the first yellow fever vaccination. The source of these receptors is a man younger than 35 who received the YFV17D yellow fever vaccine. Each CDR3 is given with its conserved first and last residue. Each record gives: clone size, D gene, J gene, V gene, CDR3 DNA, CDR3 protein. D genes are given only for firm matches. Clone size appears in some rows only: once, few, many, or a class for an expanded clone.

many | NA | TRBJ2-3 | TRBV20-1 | TGCAGTGCTAGAAGTCCAGCTAGACATCTAGATACGCAGTATTTT | CSARSPARHLDTQYF
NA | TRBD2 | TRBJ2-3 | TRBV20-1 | TGCAGTGCTAGCGGGGGGGCCTTGAGCACAGATACGCAGTATTTT | CSASGGALSTDTQYF
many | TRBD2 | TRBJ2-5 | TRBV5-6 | TGTGCCAGCAGCTTACGTAGCGGGTGGGGCCAAGAGACCCAGTACTTC | CASSLRSGWGQETQYF
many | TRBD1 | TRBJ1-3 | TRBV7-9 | TGTGCCAGCAGCTTCCAGGGGGGACGCTCTGGAAACACCATATATTTT | CASSFQGGRSGNTIYF
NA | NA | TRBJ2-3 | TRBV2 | TGTGCCTTCAGTCCCCTCTTAGGCCCTGGCCCATCCACAGATACGCAGTATTTT | CAFSPLLGPGPSTDTQYF
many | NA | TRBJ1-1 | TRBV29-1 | TGCAGCGTTGGGCCGGGGAACACTGAAGCTTTCTTT | CSVGPGNTEAFF
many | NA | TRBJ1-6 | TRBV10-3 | TGTGCCATCTCAGGGTCTTTTAATTCACCCCTCCACTTT | CAISGSFNSPLHF
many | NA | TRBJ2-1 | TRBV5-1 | TGCGCCAGCAGCTACGGGACTCTTGACAATGAGCAGTTCTTC | CASSYGTLDNEQFF
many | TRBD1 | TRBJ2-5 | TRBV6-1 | TGTGCCAGCAGTGACAGACAGGGTCGGGAGACCCAGTACTTC | CASSDRQGRETQYF
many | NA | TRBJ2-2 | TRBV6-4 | TGTGCCAGCAGTGACTCGAGAATGTCCGGGGAGCTGTTTTTT | CASSDSRMSGELFF
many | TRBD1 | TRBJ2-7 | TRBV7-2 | TGTGCCAGCAGTTTGACAGGGCTTTTGGAGCAGTACTTC | CASSLTGLLEQYF
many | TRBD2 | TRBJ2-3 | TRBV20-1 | TGCAGTGCTGGGTTCCCGACTAGCGGGGGGGCCACGCAGTATTTT | CSAGFPTSGGATQYF
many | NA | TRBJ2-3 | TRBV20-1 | TGCAGTGCCGCTAGGACCCACAGCACAGATACGCAGTATTTT | CSAARTHSTDTQYF
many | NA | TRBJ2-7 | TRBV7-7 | TGTGCCAGCAGCTTAAGCCCAGGGAGGGAGCAGTACTTC | CASSLSPGREQYF
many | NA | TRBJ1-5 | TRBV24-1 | TGTGCCACCGCAGGGGATAGCAATCAGCCCCAGCATTTT | CATAGDSNQPQHF
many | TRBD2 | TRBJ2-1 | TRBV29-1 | TGCAGCGTTCCGACTAGCGGGGGGCACAATGAGCAGTTCTTC | CSVPTSGGHNEQFF
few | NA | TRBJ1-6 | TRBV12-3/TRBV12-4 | TGTGCCAGCAGTTTTGCAGGCCTTAATTCACCCCTCCACTTT | CASSFAGLNSPLHF
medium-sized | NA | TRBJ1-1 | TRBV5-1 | TGCGCCAGCAGCTTGGAAGGACCCCAAGCTTTCTTT | CASSLEGPQAFF
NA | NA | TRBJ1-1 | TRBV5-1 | TGCGCCAGCAGCTTGAGTCCCCGTAGCACTGAAGCTTTCTTT | CASSLSPRSTEAFF
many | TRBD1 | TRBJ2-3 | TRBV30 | TGTGCCTGTGGACAGGGAGGAGATACGCAGTATTTT | CACGQGGDTQYF
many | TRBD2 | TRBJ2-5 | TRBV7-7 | TGTGCCAGCAGCTTAGGGGTCACTAGCGGCCAAGAGACCCAGTACTTC | CASSLGVTSGQETQYF
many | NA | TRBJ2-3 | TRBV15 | TGTGCCACCAGCAGAGAAACGCAGGGCGCAGATACGCAGTATTTT | CATSRETQGADTQYF
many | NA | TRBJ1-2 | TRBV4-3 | TGCGCCAGCAGCCAAGAGTGGACTGACAGAATTGGCTACACCTTC | CASSQEWTDRIGYTF
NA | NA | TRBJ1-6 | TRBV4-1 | TGCGCCAGCAGCCAAGAAATTGGGGCCGCACCCCTCCACTTT | CASSQEIGAAPLHF
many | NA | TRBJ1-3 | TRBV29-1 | TGCAGCGCCAACAGGGACCTCTCTGGAAACACCATATATTTT | CSANRDLSGNTIYF
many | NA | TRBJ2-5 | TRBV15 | TGTGCCACCAGCAGTGCCCGGACAGGGAGGGAAGAGACCCAGTACTTC | CATSSARTGREETQYF
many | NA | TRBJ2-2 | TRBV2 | TGTGCCAGCAGTGAGGGCAATTCGAACACCGGGGAGCTGTTTTTT | CASSEGNSNTGELFF
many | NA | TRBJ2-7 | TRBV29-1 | TGCAGCGTTGAAGATTTCCAGGGTGTAGGCTACGAGCAGTACTTC | CSVEDFQGVGYEQYF
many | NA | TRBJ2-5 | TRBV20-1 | TGCAGTGCGAGACAGGCGATGTTACAAGAGACCCAGTACTTC | CSARQAMLQETQYF
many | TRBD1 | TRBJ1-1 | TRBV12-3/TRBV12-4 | TGTGCCAGCAGTTTGGACAGGACTGAAGCTTTCTTT | CASSLDRTEAFF
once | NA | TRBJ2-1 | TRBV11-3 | TGTGCCAGCAGCCCCCCCGGTCTTTCCAATGAGCAGTTCTTC | CASSPPGLSNEQFF
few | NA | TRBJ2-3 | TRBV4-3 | TGCGCCAGCAGCCAAGAAGGAAGCACAGATACGCAGTATTTT | CASSQEGSTDTQYF
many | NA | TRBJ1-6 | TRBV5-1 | TGCGCCAGCAGCAATCAGGGGCATAATTCACCCCTCCACTTT | CASSNQGHNSPLHF
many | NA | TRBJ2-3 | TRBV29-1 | TGCAGCGTTGTAGGGTGGGGGAGCACAGATACGCAGTATTTT | CSVVGWGSTDTQYF
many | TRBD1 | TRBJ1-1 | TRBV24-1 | TGTGCCACCAGTGATGAAGGGGACAGGTGGGACACTGAAGCTTTCTTT | CATSDEGDRWDTEAFF
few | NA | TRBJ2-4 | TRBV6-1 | TGTGCCAGCAGCCCTCAGGGGGGCGGGAAAGTCAAAAACATTCAGTACTTC | CASSPQGGGKVKNIQYF
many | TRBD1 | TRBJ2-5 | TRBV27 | TGTGCCAGCAGTTCCGACAGGGCGACCCAGTACTTC | CASSSDRATQYF
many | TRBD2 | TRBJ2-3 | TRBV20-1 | TGCAGTGCAACTACTAGCGGGGGCACAGATACGCAGTATTTT | CSATTSGGTDTQYF
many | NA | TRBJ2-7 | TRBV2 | TGTGCCAGCAGTGTACACACCTACGAGCAGTACTTC | CASSVHTYEQYF
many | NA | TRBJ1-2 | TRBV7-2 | TGTGCCAGCACCCGAGACAGGACGACATTTGGCTACACCTTC | CASTRDRTTFGYTF
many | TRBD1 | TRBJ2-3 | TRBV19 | TGTGCCAGTAGTCCAATCGGACAGGGGGCGACAGATACGCAGTATTTT | CASSPIGQGATDTQYF
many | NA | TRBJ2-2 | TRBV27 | TGTGCCAGCAGTTTATACGGGGGGAACACCGGGGAGCTGTTTTTT | CASSLYGGNTGELFF
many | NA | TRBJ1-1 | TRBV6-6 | TGTGCCAGCACACAGCAGAACACTGAAGCTTTCTTT | CASTQQNTEAFF
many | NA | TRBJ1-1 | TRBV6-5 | TGTGCCAGCAGTTCAAACACTGAAGCTTTCTTT | CASSSNTEAFF
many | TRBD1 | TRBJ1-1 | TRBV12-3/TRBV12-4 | TGTGCCAGCAGGGAGGACAGGCTGAACACTGAAGCTTTCTTT | CASREDRLNTEAFF
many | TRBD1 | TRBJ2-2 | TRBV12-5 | TGTGCTAGCGGACAGGGGGACACCGGGGAGCTGTTTTTT | CASGQGDTGELFF